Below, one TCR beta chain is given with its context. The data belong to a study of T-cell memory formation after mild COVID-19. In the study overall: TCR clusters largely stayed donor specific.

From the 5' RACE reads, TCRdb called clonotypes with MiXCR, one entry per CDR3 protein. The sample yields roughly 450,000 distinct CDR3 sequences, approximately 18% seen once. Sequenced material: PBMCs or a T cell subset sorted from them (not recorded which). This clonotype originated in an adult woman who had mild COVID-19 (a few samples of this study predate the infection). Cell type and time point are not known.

The CDR3 DNA reads as TGTGCCAGCAGTTTGGACTCCCAGTCTGAAGCTTTCTTT. Translation gives CASSLDSQSEAFF. J is TRBJ1-1 and V is TRBV27; no reliable D call. Per the germline V gene, CDR1 is MNHEY and CDR2 is SMNVEV (reference sequence). With 3 bases removed from V and 6 bases from J, the gap between germline ends came to 11 bases. This CDR3 has 13 amino acids.